This is a list of T cell receptor beta chains from one sample in a study of T cells in localized non-small cell lung cancer. Generated by immunoSEQ multiplex PCR, the TCRdb table keeps only in-frame clones and is missing some. The table records about 28,000 clones, about four fifths of them present only once. This specimen was peripheral blood mononuclear cells, taken before any cancer treatment. These receptors all stem from a man between 40 and 70 years old with stage III lung adenocarcinoma. The conserved cysteine and the conserved F or W are not part of the CDR3 here.

CDR3,V,J
ASSERTGGQPQH,TRBV6-1,TRBJ1-5
SVDDDRGHNEQF,TRBV29-1,TRBJ2-1
ASSQRVVNEQF,TRBV28,TRBJ2-1
ASSEEGGPYNSPLH,TRBV6-1,TRBJ1-6
SVVAGGRGVGYT,TRBV29-1,TRBJ1-2
ASRFQGSNIQY,TRBV14,TRBJ2-4
ASSLTGTSGRGAQY,TRBV5-1,TRBJ2-5
ASTAGGGAGNQPQH,TRBV28,TRBJ1-5
ASSSPSLGNEKLF,TRBV27,TRBJ1-4
ASRGPTETQY,TRBV2,TRBJ2-5
ASSSRGTGKKNIQY,TRBV19,TRBJ2-4
AWSVRGYNEQF,TRBV30,TRBJ2-1
ASSPLIRTEAF,TRBV18,TRBJ1-1
ASSPPVYWVPGANVLT,TRBV18,TRBJ2-6
ASSLQGGNQPQH,TRBV27,TRBJ1-5
ASSIREGVQY,TRBV19,TRBJ2-3
ASSTRQDSTDTQY,TRBV9,TRBJ2-3
ASSETGYGYT,TRBV6-1,TRBJ1-2
ASSSGTVVTDTQY,TRBV28,TRBJ2-3
ASSLDASGTQY,TRBV5-4,TRBJ2-3
ASSFLGWGTVTYEQY,TRBV27,TRBJ2-7
ATSMTVYSNQPQH,TRBV15,TRBJ1-5
ASSRLGLSGGTGELF,TRBV27,TRBJ2-2
ASRDNPNTGELF,TRBV5-1,TRBJ2-2
ASSPLAGARRVF,TRBV6-5,TRBJ2-3
SVGQGPEKLF,TRBV29-1,TRBJ1-4
ASSTTGGMGYT,TRBV7-9,TRBJ1-2
ASSKRLGTSQETQY,TRBV28,TRBJ2-5
AISESGGALT,TRBV10-3,TRBJ1-2
ATSRDRGQYGYT,TRBV15,TRBJ1-2
ASSDRTSGRANEQF,TRBV11-1,TRBJ2-1
ASSNRGRGETQY,TRBV7-8,TRBJ2-5
ASSFGSERAYNSPLH,TRBV7-9,TRBJ1-6
ASSLAMGGETQY,TRBV11-1,TRBJ2-5
ASRIVGGSTDTQY,TRBV5-1,TRBJ2-3
ASTSSGTQRYDEQF,TRBV9,TRBJ2-1
ASSMGDRGRNQPQH,TRBV19,TRBJ1-5
ASSKIGGRGQETQY,TRBV28,TRBJ2-5
ASGGGTNIEAF,TRBV12-5,TRBJ1-1
SVRAWITGELF,TRBV29-1,TRBJ2-2
ATSRSLLRSSSYNEQF,TRBV15,TRBJ2-1
ASSSGALGGNTIY,TRBV11-1,TRBJ1-3
ASSLRTGSGDTQY,TRBV27,TRBJ2-3
ASSYPGTATYEQY,TRBV5-8,TRBJ2-7
ASSSPHWEETQY,TRBV7-2,TRBJ2-5
ASSPDRARNTIY,TRBV7-8,TRBJ1-3
ASSPGQIPSGNTIY,TRBV28,TRBJ1-3
ASRLGQGGGSTDTQY,TRBV4-2,TRBJ2-3
ASRDPGAENIQY,TRBV5-1,TRBJ2-4
AWSEDSRRQSQH,TRBV30,TRBJ1-5
ASSRPKTGTLHTEAF,TRBV4-1,TRBJ1-1
ASSKGLAGSTYNEQF,TRBV5-4,TRBJ2-1